This passage covers 32 T cell receptor beta chains from one sample sequenced in a study of cytomegalovirus exposure and HLA in healthy donors. With 60 Vbeta and 13 Jbeta primers, the PCR was carried out. Repertoires were generated with immunoSEQ multiplex PCR, while TCRdb's copy carries only in-frame clones and drops some. The table has 150,000 or so clones, 74% seen once. Input material: PBMCs. Receptors originate from a male donor in good health and CMV-seronegative.

The V call is TRBV9, the J call TRBJ2-5, with a tentative D call TRBD2 (6 bases). Germline V CDR1 and CDR2: SGDLS, YYNGEE. The CDR3 is 14 amino acids. Trimming shortened V by 1 base and J by 5 bases, and 12 bases separated the two germline ends. This CDR3 reads CASSVREVGETQYF. The CDR3 DNA follows: TGTGCCAGCAGCGTAAGGGAGGTGGGGGAGACCCAGTACTTC. The full variable domain, completed using reference TRBV9 and TRBJ2-5, is DSGVTQTPKHLITATGQRVTLRCSPRSGDLSVYWYQQSLDQGLQFLIQYYNGEERAKGNILERFSAQQFPDLHSELNLSSLELGDSALYFCASSVREVGETQYFGPGTRLLVL.

In its sample, this clone was seen once. The rearrangement joins TRBV5-1 to TRBJ2-1; TRBD2 matches at 9 bases. Germline assignment: CDR1 SGHRS and CDR2 YFSETQ. This CDR3 spans 13 amino acids. V gave up 5 bases and J gave up 9 bases; unmatched junction bases: 6. The CDR3 sequence is CASRSGRSREQFF. CDR3 coding DNA: TGCGCCAGCAGGAGCGGGAGGAGCCGTGAGCAGTTCTTC.

The chain employs TRBV9 and TRBJ2-5, with a weak D call TRBD2 (5 bases). V lost 3 bases and J 1 base, leaving 7 bases between the germline ends. The CDR3 is 13 residues long. From germline, CDR1 is SGDLS and CDR2 YYNGEE. The CDR3 DNA sequence: TGTGCCAGCAGCGCGGGGTTCCAAGAGACCCAGTACTTC. It translates to CASSAGFQETQYF.

This clone was detected only a few times. This chain connects TRBV11-2 to TRBJ2-1; possibly TRBD2 for D (5 bases). The CDR3 consists of 16 residues. Trimming took off 7 bases at V and 0 bases at J, with 16 bases between the two ends. Germline values: CDR1 SGHAT, CDR2 FQNNGV. This chain's CDR3 is CASTLGGWSSYNEQFF. CDR3 bases: TGTGCCAGCACCCTCGGCGGGTGGAGCTCCTACAATGAGCAGTTCTTC.

This clone was recorded a few times. The CDR3 sequence is CASSLGRATPYNEQFF. CDR3 nucleotide sequence: TGTGCCAGCAGCTTAGGGCGGGCCACCCCGTACAATGAGCAGTTCTTC. The chain couples TRBV7-9 to TRBJ2-1, with D possibly being TRBD2 (5 bases). Germline values: CDR1 SEHNR, CDR2 FQNEAQ (reference sequence). The CDR3 has 16 amino acids. V gave up 1 base and J gave up 4 bases, with 14 bases separating them.

The rearrangement joins TRBV6-1 to TRBJ1-1; the D gene is possibly TRBD1 (6 bases). V lost 6 bases to trimming and J lost 1 base, with 12 bases between them. Germline V lookup: CDR1 MNHNS, CDR2 SASEGT. This CDR3 region has 14 residues. The CDR3 DNA is TGTGCCAGCAGCACAGGGAATGGGAACACTGAAGCTTTCTTT. This gives the protein CASSTGNGNTEAFF.

This chain uses TRBV7-8 with TRBJ2-3; a weak D match, TRBD1 (5 bases). CDR1 is SGHVS, CDR2 FQNEAQ, per germline. Trimming stripped 5 bases from V and 11 bases from J, with 17 bases between. The CDR3 runs 13 residues. The chain's CDR3 is CASSPIPRERQYF. The CDR3 DNA sequence: TGTGCCAGCAGCCCAATTCCCAGGGAAAGGCAGTATTTT.

V and J are TRBV6-5 and TRBJ2-7; 11 nucleotides match TRBD1. Germline trimming cut 6 bases from V and 3 bases from J; bases unmatched to any gene: 4. This CDR3 comprises 14 residues. In germline, CDR1 is MNHEY, CDR2 SVGAGI. The CDR3 sequence: CASSRTGGVYEQYF. The CDR3 DNA follows: TGTGCCAGCAGCCGGACAGGGGGCGTCTACGAGCAGTACTTC.

The J gene is TRBJ1-2, the V gene TRBV14; D gene ambiguous. From germline, CDR1 is SGHDN and CDR2 FVKESK. Trimming pared 4 bases from V and 3 bases from J, leaving 6 bases between. The CDR3 sequence is 12 residues long. The CDR3 nucleotides are TGTGCCAGCAGCCTTTCAGACTATGGCTACACCTTC. This codes for CASSLSDYGYTF.

The chain employs TRBV5-1 and TRBJ2-2, with a weak D call TRBD2 (6 bases). The CDR3 length is 16 residues. Trimming left V 0 bases short and J 1 base short, with 10 bases between. The V gene's germline CDR1 is SGHRS and CDR2 YFSETQ. The CDR3 loop is CASSLVSGQNTGELFF. The CDR3 DNA sequence: TGCGCCAGCAGCTTGGTTAGCGGACAGAACACCGGGGAGCTGTTTTTT.

This clone was seen a handful of times. V and J are TRBV9 and TRBJ2-1; 11 bases match TRBD2. CDR3 length: 15 amino acids. V shed 0 bases and J 4 bases; nucleotides not matched to a gene: 0. Germline V gene sequence: CDR1 SGDLS, CDR2 YYNGEE. The CDR3 loop reads CASSVGTSGYNEQFF. The CDR3 DNA follows: TGTGCCAGCAGCGTAGGGACTAGCGGGTACAATGAGCAGTTCTTC.

V usage is TRBV21-1 and J usage is TRBJ2-1; the table's TRBD1 call for D was not verified on the DNA. TRBV21-1 is reported as a pseudogene. There are 14 residues in the CDR3. This CDR3 is CASSKDGTNNEQFF. CDR3 bases: TGTGCCAGCAGCAAAGATGGGACAAACAATGAGCAGTTCTTC.

The chain is built from TRBV6-5 and TRBJ2-2; D is ambiguous. Per germline, CDR1 MNHEY and CDR2 SVGAGI. The CDR3 has 13 residues. Trimming took 5 bases from V and 5 from J, leaving 9 bases between them. The CDR3 DNA follows: TGTGCCAGCAGTCATGTTTTGACCGGGGAGCTGTTTTTT. Encoded protein: CASSHVLTGELFF.

J is TRBJ1-1 and V is TRBV6-5, with TRBD1 matching 7 bases. Germline CDR1 reads MNHEY; CDR2 reads SVGAGI. V lost 4 bases, J lost 11 bases, and 7 bases stayed unmatched. The CDR3 totals 12 residues. DNA of the CDR3: TGTGCCAGCAGTTCCGACAGGGTTCGGGCTTTCTTT. Protein: CASSSDRVRAFF.

This chain joins TRBV28 and TRBJ2-1; TRBD2 aligns across 8 bases. Germline values: CDR1 MDHEN, CDR2 SYDVKM. With 5 bases clipped from V and 5 bases from J, the junction kept 14 bases outside the gene matches. CDR3 length: 17 amino acids. The CDR3 loop reads CASSLPVREGHNNEQFF. The CDR3 DNA reads TGTGCCAGCAGTCTTCCGGTACGGGAGGGCCACAACAATGAGCAGTTCTTC.

The V and J genes are TRBV28 and TRBJ1-2; the match to TRBD1 covers 9 bases. The germline V gene encodes CDR1 MDHEN and CDR2 SYDVKM. There are 12 residues in the CDR3. Losses at the gene ends were 5 bases for V and 7 bases for J; bases not matched to a gene: 2. This CDR3 reads CASSGTGPGYTF. CDR3 DNA: TGTGCCAGCAGTGGGACAGGGCCTGGCTACACCTTC.

The V and J genes are TRBV28 and TRBJ2-7; D is perhaps TRBD1 (6 bases). Germline lookup yields CDR1 MDHEN and CDR2 SYDVKM. This CDR3 has 13 amino acids. Trimming removed 5 bases at V and 4 bases at J, with 12 bases between. The CDR3 sequence: CASSNRARYEQYF. In DNA, the CDR3 is TGTGCCAGCAGTAACAGGGCAAGGTACGAGCAGTACTTC.

This chain links TRBV19 with TRBJ2-2; 8 bases are a match to TRBD1. The CDR3 contains 16 residues. The trim removed 6 bases at V and 1 base at J, leaving 7 bases unmatched. Per the germline V gene, CDR1 is LNHDA and CDR2 is SQIVND (reference sequence). The DNA of the CDR3 is TGTGCCAGTAGAATACAGGGGGAAGGGAACACCGGGGAGCTGTTTTTT. This translates into CASRIQGEGNTGELFF.

This chain connects TRBV5-4 to TRBJ1-2; 12 bases are a match to TRBD1. CDR3 size: 16 residues. Trimming took 0 bases from V and 8 from J; bases not matched to a gene: 8. Germline V gives CDR1 SGHNT, CDR2 YYREEE (reference sequence). In nucleotides, the CDR3 is TGTGCCAGCAGCTTGGGACCGGGACAGGGGGCAGCCGGCTACACCTTC. Its translation is CASSLGPGQGAAGYTF.

The V and J genes are TRBV27 and TRBJ2-1; D not resolved. Trimming removed 0 bases at V and 4 bases at J, with 10 bases between. Germline V lookup: CDR1 MNHEY, CDR2 SMNVEV (reference sequence). The CDR3 spans 15 residues. As DNA, the CDR3 is TGTGCCAGCAGTTTATCTAGAGAGGCGTACAATGAGCAGTTCTTC. Its protein is CASSLSREAYNEQFF.

The rearrangement uses TRBV15 and TRBJ2-5; D uncertain. Germline assignment: CDR1 LNHNV and CDR2 YYDKDF (reference sequence). The length of the CDR3 is 15 residues. Between the trimmed V and J ends, which lost 3 bases and 1 base, there was a span of 12 bases. Here the CDR3 reads CATSSSVLLQETQYF. The CDR3 coding sequence is TGTGCCACCAGCAGTTCGGTCCTCCTCCAAGAGACCCAGTACTTC.

The chain is built from TRBV11-3 and TRBJ1-1; D is perhaps TRBD1 (5 bases). This CDR3 spans 13 amino acids. Between the trimmed V and J ends, which lost 2 bases and 3 bases, there was a span of 7 bases. CDR1 and CDR2 from the germline V gene are SGHNT and YENEEA. CDR3 sequence reads: CASSLSGDTEAFF. The CDR3 nucleotides are TGTGCCAGCAGCTTATCGGGGGACACTGAAGCTTTCTTT.

There are a few counts of this clone. The chain links TRBV14 to TRBJ2-7; D gene uncertain. The CDR3 length is 13 residues. V was cut by 1 base and J by 4 bases, with 8 bases left in between. Germline lookup yields CDR1 SGHDN and CDR2 FVKESK. Here the CDR3 reads CASSQGARYEQYF. CDR3 nucleotide sequence: TGTGCCAGCAGCCAAGGCGCGAGATACGAGCAGTACTTC.

Note on this clone: Mismatch with germline at one junction end may stem from a read error. This chain uses TRBV7-9 with TRBJ1-4, with no clear D. The V gene's germline CDR1 is SEHNR and CDR2 FQNEAQ (reference sequence). The CDR3 runs 11 residues. CDR3 coding DNA: TGTTCCAGCAGCTTCGGTGAAAAACTGTTTTTT. It is translated as CSSSFGEKLFF.

The rearrangement links TRBV28 to TRBJ1-4; the D gene is possibly TRBD1 (5 bases). CDR3 length: 15 residues. V shed 4 bases and J shed 8 bases, with 17 bases lying between them. CDR1 MDHEN and CDR2 SYDVKM come from the germline V gene. For the CDR3, the DNA is TGTGCCAGCAGTTCCCGCAGGGCCCCCGCGGAAAAACTGTTTTTT. The encoded protein is CASSSRRAPAEKLFF.

The rearrangement joins TRBV28 to TRBJ2-5, with 11 bases fitting TRBD2. This CDR3 comprises 17 residues. Germline CDR1 reads MDHEN; CDR2 reads SYDVKM. The J segment lost 3 bases and the V segment lost 3 bases, leaving 9 bases of the junction unmatched. DNA of the CDR3: TGTGCCAGCAGTTTCACCGGACTAGCGGGCGAGGAAGAGACCCAGTACTTC. Protein sequence: CASSFTGLAGEEETQYF. The whole variable domain, remainder taken from reference TRBV28 and TRBJ2-5, is DVKVTQSSRYLVKRTGEKVFLECVQDMDHENMFWYRQDPGLGLRLIYFSYDVKMKEKGDIPEGYSVSREKKERFSLILESASTNQTSMYLCASSFTGLAGEEETQYFGPGTRLLVL.

This chain connects TRBV7-2 to TRBJ2-1; D not certain. Looked up from germline, CDR1 is SGHTA and CDR2 is FQGNSA. Trimming left V 5 bases short and J 4 bases short, with 6 bases between. The CDR3 runs 12 residues. CDR3 amino acids: CASSPTYNEQFF. In DNA, the CDR3 is TGTGCCAGCAGCCCAACTTACAATGAGCAGTTCTTC. The complete variable domain, with remaining parts taken from reference TRBV7-2 and TRBJ2-1, reads GAGVSQSPSNKVTEKGKDVELRCDPISGHTALYWYRQSLGQGLEFLIYFQGNSAPDKSGLPSDRFSAERTGGSVSTLTIQRTQQEDSAVYLCASSPTYNEQFFGPGTRLTVL.

The J gene is TRBJ1-2, the V gene TRBV2; D is unresolved. Germline V gene lookup returns CDR1 SNHLY and CDR2 FYNNEI. V shed 2 bases and J shed 5 bases, with 9 bases lying between them. This CDR3 has 13 residues. CDR3 loop: CASSELPEYGYTF. DNA of the CDR3: TGTGCCAGCAGTGAACTCCCGGAGTATGGCTACACCTTC.

This clone was detected a few times. This chain uses TRBV7-8 with TRBJ2-7, with TRBD1 matching 12 bases. The J segment lost 6 bases and the V segment lost 5 bases, leaving 5 bases of the junction unmatched. Germline lookup yields CDR1 SGHVS and CDR2 FQNEAQ. The CDR3 loop spans 14 amino acids. CDR3 amino acids: CASSRDRGRFEQYF. The CDR3 coding sequence is TGTGCCAGCAGCCGGGACAGGGGGCGTTTCGAGCAGTACTTC.

The J gene is TRBJ2-3, the V gene TRBV2; 7 nucleotides match TRBD1. Losses at the gene ends were 10 bases for V and 1 base for J; bases not matched to a gene: 20. Germline values: CDR1 SNHLY, CDR2 FYNNEI. The length of the CDR3 is 18 residues. DNA for the CDR3: TGTGCCACCATACCCGACTCACAGGGGTACTCGGGCACAGATACGCAGTATTTT. This sequence encodes CATIPDSQGYSGTDTQYF.

The rearrangement links TRBV27 to TRBJ2-1, with D possibly TRBD2 on 5 matching bases. Germline V gene sequence: CDR1 MNHEY, CDR2 SMNVEV (reference sequence). Trimming took off 2 bases at V and 4 bases at J, with 12 bases between the two ends. This CDR3 is 15 amino acids long. The CDR3 nucleotides read TGTGCCAGCAGTTTAAAGGTCCCGGGATACAATGAGCAGTTCTTC. Protein product: CASSLKVPGYNEQFF.

The genes are TRBV7-2 and TRBJ2-5, with D maybe TRBD2 (5 bases). The V gene lost 1 base and the J gene lost 5 bases, with 11 bases spanning the gap. There are 14 residues in the CDR3. The germline V gene encodes CDR1 SGHTA and CDR2 FQGNSA. This chain's CDR3 is CASSLGDYIETQYF. DNA of the CDR3: TGTGCCAGCAGCTTAGGTGACTATATTGAGACCCAGTACTTC.